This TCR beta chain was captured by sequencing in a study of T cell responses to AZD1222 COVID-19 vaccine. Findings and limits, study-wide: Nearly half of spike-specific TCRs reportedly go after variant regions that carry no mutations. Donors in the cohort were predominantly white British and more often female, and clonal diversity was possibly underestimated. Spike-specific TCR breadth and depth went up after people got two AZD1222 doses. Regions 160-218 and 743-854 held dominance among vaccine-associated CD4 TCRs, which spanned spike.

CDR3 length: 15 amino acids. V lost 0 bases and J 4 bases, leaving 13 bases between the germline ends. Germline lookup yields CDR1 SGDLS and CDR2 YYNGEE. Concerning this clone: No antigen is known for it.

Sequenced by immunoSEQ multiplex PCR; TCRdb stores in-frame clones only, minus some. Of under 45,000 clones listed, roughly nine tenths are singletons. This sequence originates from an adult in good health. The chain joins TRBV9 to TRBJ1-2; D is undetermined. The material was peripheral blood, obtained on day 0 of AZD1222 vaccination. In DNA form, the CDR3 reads TGTGCCAGCAGCGTAGGTACACCCGGCGGCTATGGCTACACCTTC. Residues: CASSVGTPGGYGYTF.